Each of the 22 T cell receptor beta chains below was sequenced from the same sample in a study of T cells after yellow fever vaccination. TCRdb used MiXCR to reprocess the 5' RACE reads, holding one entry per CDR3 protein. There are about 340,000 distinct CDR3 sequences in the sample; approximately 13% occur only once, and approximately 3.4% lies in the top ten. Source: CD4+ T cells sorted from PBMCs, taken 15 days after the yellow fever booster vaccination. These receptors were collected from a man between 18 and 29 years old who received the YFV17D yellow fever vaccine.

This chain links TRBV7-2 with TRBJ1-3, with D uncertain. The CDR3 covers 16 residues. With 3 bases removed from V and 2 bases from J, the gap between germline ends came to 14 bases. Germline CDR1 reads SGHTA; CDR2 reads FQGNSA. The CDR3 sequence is CASSLGGFATGNTIYF. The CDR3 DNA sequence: TGTGCCAGCAGCTTGGGAGGTTTTGCGACTGGAAACACCATATATTTT.

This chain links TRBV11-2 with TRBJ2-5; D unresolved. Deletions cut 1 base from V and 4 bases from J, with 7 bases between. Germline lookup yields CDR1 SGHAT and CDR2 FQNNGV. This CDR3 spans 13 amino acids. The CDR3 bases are TGTGCCAGCAGCTTAGTTCCAGCAGAGACCCAGTACTTC. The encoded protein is CASSLVPAETQYF.

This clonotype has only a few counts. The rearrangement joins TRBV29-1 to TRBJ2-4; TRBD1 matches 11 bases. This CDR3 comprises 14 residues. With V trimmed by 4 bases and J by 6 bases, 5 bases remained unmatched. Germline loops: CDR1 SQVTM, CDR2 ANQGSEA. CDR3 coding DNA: TGCAGCGTTGGGACAGGGGGCCTGGGAAACATTCAGTACTTC. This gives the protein CSVGTGGLGNIQYF.

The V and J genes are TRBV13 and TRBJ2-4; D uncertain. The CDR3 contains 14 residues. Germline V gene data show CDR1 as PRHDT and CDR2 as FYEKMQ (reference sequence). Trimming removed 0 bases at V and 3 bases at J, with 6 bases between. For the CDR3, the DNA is TGTGCCAGCAGCTTAGGCAGCTTCAAAAACATTCAGTACTTC. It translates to CASSLGSFKNIQYF.

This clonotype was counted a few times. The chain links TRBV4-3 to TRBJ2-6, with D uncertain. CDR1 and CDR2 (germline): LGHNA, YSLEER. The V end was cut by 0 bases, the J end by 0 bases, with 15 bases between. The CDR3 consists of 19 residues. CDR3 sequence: CASSQDFWASLSGANVLTF. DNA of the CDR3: TGCGCCAGCAGCCAAGATTTCTGGGCTTCGCTCTCTGGGGCCAACGTCCTGACTTTC.

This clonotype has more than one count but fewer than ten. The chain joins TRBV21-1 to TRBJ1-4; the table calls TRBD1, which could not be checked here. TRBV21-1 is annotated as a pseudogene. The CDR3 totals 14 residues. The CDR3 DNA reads TGTGCCAGCAGCAAAGCCGCAGGGAGTGAAAAACTGTTTTTT. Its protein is CASSKAAGSEKLFF.

The CDR3 spells CASSLQGWGYTF. The CDR3 DNA follows: TGTGCCAGTAGTTTACAGGGTTGGGGCTACACCTTC. The rearrangement links TRBV19 to TRBJ1-2; tentative D call: TRBD1 (6 bases). From germline, CDR1 is LNHDA and CDR2 SQIVND (reference sequence). This CDR3 spans 12 amino acids. V was clipped by 5 bases and J by 8 bases, with 12 bases between them.

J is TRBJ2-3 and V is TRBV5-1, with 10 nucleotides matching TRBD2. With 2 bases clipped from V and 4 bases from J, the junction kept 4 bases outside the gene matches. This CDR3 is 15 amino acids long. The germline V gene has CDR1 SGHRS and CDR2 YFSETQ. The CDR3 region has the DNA TGCGCCAGCAGCTTCGGTCTAGCGGGGGCAGATACGCAGTATTTT. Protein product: CASSFGLAGADTQYF.

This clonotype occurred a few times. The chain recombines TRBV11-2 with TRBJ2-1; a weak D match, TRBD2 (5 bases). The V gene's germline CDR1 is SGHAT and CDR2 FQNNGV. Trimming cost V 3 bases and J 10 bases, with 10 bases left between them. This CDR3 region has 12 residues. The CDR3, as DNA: TGTGCCAGCAGCTTTGAATCGGGAGAGCAGTTCTTC. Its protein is CASSFESGEQFF. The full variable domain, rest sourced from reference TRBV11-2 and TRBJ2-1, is EAGVAQSPRYKIIEKRQSVAFWCNPISGHATLYWYQQILGQGPKLLIQFQNNGVVDDSQLPKDRFSAERLKGVDSTLKIQPAKLEDSAVYLCASSFESGEQFFGPGTRLTVL.

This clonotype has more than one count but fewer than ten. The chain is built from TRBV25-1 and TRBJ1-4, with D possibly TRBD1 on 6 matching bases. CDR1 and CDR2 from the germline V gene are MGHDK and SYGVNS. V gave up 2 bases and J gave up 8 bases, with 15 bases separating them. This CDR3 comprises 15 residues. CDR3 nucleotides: TGTGCCAGCAGTGAACTTTGGGGAAGGGGGGAAAAACTGTTTTTT. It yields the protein CASSELWGRGEKLFF. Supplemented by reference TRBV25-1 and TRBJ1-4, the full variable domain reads EADIYQTPRYLVIGTGKKITLECSQTMGHDKMYWYQQDPGMELHLIHYSYGVNSTEKGDLSSESTVSRIRTEHFPLTLESARPSHTSQYLCASSELWGRGEKLFFGSGTQLSVL.

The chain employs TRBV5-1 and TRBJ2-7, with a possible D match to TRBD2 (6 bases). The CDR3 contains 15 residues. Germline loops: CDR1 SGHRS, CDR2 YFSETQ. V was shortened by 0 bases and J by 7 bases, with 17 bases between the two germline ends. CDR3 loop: CASSLDIPGVNEQYF. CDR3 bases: TGCGCCAGCAGCTTGGACATCCCGGGAGTGAATGAGCAGTACTTC.

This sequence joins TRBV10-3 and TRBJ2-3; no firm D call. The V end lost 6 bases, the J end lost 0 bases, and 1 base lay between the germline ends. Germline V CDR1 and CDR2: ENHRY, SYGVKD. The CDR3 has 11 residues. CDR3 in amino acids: CAIRSTDTQYF. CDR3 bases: TGTGCCATCAGAAGCACAGATACGCAGTATTTT.

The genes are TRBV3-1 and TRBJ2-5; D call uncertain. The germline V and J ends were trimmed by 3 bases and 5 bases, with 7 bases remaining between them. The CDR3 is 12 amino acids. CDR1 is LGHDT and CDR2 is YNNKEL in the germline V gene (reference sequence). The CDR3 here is CASSQYMETQYF. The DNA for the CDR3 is TGTGCCAGCAGCCAGTATATGGAGACCCAGTACTTC.

CDR3 protein: CASSLVASNQPQHF. CDR3 DNA sequence: TGTGCCAGCAGTTTAGTTGCGAGCAATCAGCCCCAGCATTTT. The chain couples TRBV27 to TRBJ1-5; no clear D. The V and J ends lost 2 bases and 1 base respectively, with 6 bases between them. This CDR3 spans 14 amino acids. Germline V gene lookup returns CDR1 MNHEY and CDR2 SMNVEV (reference sequence).

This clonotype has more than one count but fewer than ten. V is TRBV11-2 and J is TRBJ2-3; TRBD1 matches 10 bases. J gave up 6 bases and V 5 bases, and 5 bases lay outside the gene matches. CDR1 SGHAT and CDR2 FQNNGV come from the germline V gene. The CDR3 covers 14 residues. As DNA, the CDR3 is TGTGCCAGCAGCCGGGGACAGGGGTCGGATACGCAGTATTTT. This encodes CASSRGQGSDTQYF.

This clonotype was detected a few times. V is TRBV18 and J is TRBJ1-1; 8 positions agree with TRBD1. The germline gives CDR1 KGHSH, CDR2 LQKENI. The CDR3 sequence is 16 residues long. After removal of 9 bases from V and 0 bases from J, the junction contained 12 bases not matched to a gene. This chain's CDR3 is CASFERGTGMNTEAFF. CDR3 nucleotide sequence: TGTGCCAGTTTTGAACGCGGGACAGGCATGAACACTGAAGCTTTCTTT. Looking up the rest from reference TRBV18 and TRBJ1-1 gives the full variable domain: NAGVMQNPRHLVRRRGQEARLRCSPMKGHSHVYWYRQLPEEGLKFMVYLQKENIIDESGMPKERFSAEFPKEGPSILRIQQVVRGDSAAYFCASFERGTGMNTEAFFGQGTRLTVV.

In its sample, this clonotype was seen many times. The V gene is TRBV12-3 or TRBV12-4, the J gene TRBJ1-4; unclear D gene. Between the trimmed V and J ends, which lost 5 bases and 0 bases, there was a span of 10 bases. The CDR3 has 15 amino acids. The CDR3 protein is CASSLNSATNEKLFF. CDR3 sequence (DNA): TGTGCCAGCAGTCTTAACTCGGCAACTAATGAAAAACTGTTTTTT.

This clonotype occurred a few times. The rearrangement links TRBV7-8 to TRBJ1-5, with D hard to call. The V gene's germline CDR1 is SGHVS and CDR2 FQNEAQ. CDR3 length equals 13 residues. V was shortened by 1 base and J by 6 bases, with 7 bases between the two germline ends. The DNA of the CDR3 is TGTGCCAGCAGCTTAGAGAGGGTTCAGCCCCAGCATTTT. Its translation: CASSLERVQPQHF.

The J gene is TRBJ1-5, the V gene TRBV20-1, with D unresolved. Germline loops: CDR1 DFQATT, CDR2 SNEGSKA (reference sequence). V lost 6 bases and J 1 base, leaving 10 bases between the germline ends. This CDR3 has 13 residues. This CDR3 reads CSAKGASNQPQHF. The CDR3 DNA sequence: TGCAGTGCCAAGGGCGCGAGCAATCAGCCCCAGCATTTT.

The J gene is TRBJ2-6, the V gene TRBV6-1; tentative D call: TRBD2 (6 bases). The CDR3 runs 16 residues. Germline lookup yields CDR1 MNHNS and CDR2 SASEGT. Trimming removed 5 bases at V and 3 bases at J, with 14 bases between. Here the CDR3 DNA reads TGTGCCAGCAGTCTCGATGGGGGGAGTGGGGCCAACGTCCTGACTTTC. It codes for CASSLDGGSGANVLTF.

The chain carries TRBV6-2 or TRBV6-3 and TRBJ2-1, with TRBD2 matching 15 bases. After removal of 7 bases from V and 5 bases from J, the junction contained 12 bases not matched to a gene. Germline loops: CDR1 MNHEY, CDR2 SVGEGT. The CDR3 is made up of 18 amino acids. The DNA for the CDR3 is TGTGCCAGCATAATGGGACTAGCGGGGGGCCTACCCCACAATGAGCAGTTCTTC. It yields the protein CASIMGLAGGLPHNEQFF.

The CDR3 is CASSQDGAGTGRSDTQYF. The CDR3 DNA reads TGCGCCAGCAGCCAAGATGGGGCCGGGACAGGTAGATCAGATACGCAGTATTTT. The V and J genes are TRBV4-3 and TRBJ2-3; the match to TRBD1 covers 8 bases. Germline lookup yields CDR1 LGHNA and CDR2 YSLEER. This CDR3 has 18 amino acids. V was clipped by 0 bases and J by 4 bases; unmatched bases: 12.